The sequence of this TCR beta chain was determined in a study of T cell repertoires in cytomegalovirus infection. About the study: Signatures in public TCR beta sequences pointed to both CMV infection and matching HLA type.

The length of the CDR3 is 14 residues. Germline CDR1 reads KGHDR; CDR2 reads SFDVKD. V trimming: 1 base; J trimming: 4 bases; junction bases outside the gene matches: 0. Note on this clonotype: Its antigen is still unknown.

TCRdb itself ran the reads through MiXCR, one entry per CDR3 protein. The table lists hundreds of thousands of distinct CDR3 sequences, approximately 29% of them singletons. The specimen was cultured CD8+ T cells from PBMCs, collected from culture after CMV antigen stimulation. This receptor was obtained from a human donor in good health (CMV status not recorded). Some clones in this sample may be carry-over from other donors' samples. V is TRBV24-1 and J is TRBJ1-5, with 7 bases matching TRBD1. The CDR3: CATSDFRGNQPQHF. CDR3 DNA sequence: TGTGCCACCAGTGATTTCAGGGGGAATCAGCCCCAGCATTTT.